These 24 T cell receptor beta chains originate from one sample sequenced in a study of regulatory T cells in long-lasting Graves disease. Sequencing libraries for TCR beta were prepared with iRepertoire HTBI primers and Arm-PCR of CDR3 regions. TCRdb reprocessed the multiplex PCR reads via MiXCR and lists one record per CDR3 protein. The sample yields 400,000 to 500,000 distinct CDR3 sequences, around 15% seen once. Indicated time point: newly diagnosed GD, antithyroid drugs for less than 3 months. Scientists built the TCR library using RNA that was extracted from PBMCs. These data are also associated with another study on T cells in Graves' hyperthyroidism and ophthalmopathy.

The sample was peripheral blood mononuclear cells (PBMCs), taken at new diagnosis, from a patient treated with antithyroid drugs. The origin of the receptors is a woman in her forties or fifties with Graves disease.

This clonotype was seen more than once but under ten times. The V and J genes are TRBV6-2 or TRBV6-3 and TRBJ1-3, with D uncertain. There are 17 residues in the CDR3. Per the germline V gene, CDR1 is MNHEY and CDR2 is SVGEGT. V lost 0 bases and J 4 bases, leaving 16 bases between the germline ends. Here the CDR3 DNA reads TGTGCCAGCAGTTACTCGGCCCAAGTGAACCTGGGAAACACCATATATTTT. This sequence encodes CASSYSAQVNLGNTIYF.

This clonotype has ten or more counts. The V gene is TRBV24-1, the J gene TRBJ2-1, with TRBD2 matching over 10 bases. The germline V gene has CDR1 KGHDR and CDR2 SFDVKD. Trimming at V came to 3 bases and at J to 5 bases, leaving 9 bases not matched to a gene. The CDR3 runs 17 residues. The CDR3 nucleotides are TGTGCCACCAGTGATGCCCAGGGGAGCGGGAGGGACAATGAGCAGTTCTTC. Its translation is CATSDAQGSGRDNEQFF.

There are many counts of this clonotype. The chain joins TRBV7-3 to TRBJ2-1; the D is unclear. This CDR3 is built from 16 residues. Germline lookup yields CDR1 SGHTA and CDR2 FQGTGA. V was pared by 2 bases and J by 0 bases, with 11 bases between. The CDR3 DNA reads TGTGCCAGCAGCTTATCTTATTCCATCTCCTACAATGAGCAGTTCTTC. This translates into CASSLSYSISYNEQFF.

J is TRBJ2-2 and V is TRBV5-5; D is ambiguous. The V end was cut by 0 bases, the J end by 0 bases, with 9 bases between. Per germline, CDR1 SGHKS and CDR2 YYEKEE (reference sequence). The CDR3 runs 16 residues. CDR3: CASSLDPISNTGELFF. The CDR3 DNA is TGTGCCAGCAGCTTGGATCCTATCTCGAACACCGGGGAGCTGTTTTTT.

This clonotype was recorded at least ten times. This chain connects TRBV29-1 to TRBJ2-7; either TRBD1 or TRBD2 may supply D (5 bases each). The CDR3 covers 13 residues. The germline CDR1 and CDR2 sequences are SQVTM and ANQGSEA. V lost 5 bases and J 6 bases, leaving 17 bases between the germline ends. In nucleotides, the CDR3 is TGCAGCGTTCAAGCATCAGTGGGGGTCGAGCAGTACTTC. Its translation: CSVQASVGVEQYF.

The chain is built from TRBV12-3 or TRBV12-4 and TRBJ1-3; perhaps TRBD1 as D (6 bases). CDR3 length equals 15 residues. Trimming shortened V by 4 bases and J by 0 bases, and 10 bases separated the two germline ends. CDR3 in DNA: TGTGCCAGCAGTTCGACAGGCAGCTCTGGAAACACCATATATTTT. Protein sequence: CASSSTGSSGNTIYF.

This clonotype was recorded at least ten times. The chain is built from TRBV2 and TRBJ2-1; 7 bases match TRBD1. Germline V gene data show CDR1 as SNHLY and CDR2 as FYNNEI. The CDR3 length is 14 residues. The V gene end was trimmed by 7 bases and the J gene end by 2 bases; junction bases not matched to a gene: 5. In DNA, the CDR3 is TGTGCCAGCAACCCCGACAGGGCCTACAATGAGCAGTTCTTC. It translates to CASNPDRAYNEQFF. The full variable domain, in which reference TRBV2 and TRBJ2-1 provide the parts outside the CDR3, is EPEVTQTPSHQVTQMGQEVILRCVPISNHLYFYWYRQILGQKVEFLVSFYNNEISEKSEIFDDQFSVERPDGSNFTLKIRSTKLEDSAMYFCASNPDRAYNEQFFGPGTRLTVL.

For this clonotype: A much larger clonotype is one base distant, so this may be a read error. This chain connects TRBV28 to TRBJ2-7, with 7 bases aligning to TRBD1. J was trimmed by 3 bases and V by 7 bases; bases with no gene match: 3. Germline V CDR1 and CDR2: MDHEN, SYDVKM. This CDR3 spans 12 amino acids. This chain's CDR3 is CASMTGYYEQYF. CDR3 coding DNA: TGTGCCAGCATGACAGGGTACTACGAGCAGTACTTC.

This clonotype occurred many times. CDR3 in DNA: TGCGCCAGCAGCCAACCCCTAGCGGGAGTATGGTACAATGAGCAGTTCTTC. This encodes CASSQPLAGVWYNEQFF. The gene calls are TRBV4-1 and TRBJ2-1; the match to TRBD2 covers 10 bases. Germline V gene data show CDR1 as MGHRA and CDR2 as YSYEKL. The CDR3 covers 17 residues. V shed 2 bases and J 4 bases; nucleotides not matched to a gene: 8.

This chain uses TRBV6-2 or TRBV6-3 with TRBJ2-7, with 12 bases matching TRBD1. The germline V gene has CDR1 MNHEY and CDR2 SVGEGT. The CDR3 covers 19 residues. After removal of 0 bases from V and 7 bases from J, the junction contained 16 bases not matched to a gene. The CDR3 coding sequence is TGTGCCAGCAGTTACTCAGGCGCAAGACCGGGACAGGGGGCTGATGAGCAGTACTTC. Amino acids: CASSYSGARPGQGADEQYF.

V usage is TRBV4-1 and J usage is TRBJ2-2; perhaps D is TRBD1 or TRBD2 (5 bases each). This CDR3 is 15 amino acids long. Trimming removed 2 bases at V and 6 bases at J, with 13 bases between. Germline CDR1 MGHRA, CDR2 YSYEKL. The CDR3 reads CASSQPIRGPGELFF. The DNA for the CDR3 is TGCGCCAGCAGCCAACCGATCCGGGGCCCCGGGGAGCTGTTTTTT.

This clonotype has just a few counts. CDR3: CASSIGTGGSYEQYF. The DNA of the CDR3 is TGTGCCAGCAGTATAGGGACAGGGGGAAGTTACGAGCAGTACTTC. The V gene is TRBV28, the J gene TRBJ2-7; 11 nucleotides match TRBD1. From germline, CDR1 is MDHEN and CDR2 SYDVKM. Trimming at V came to 5 bases and at J to 4 bases, leaving 7 bases not matched to a gene. The CDR3 runs 15 residues.

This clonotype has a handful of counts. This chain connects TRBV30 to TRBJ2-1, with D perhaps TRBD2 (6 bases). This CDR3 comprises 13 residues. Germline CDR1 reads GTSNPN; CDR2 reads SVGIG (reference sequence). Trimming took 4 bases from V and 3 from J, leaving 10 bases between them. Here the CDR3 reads CAWNAGNYNEQFF. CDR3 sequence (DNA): TGTGCCTGGAACGCGGGAAACTACAATGAGCAGTTCTTC.

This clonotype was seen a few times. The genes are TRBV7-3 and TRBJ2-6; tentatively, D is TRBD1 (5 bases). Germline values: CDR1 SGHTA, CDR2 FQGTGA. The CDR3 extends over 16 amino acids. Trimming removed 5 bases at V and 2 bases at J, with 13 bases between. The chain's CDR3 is CASSPGRGTGANVLTF. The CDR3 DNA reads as TGTGCCAGCAGCCCAGGGCGAGGCACTGGGGCCAACGTCCTGACTTTC.

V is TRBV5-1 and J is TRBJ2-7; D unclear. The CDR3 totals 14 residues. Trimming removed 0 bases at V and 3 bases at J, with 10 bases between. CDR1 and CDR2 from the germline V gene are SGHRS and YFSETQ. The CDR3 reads CASSLATDDYEQYF. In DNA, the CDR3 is TGCGCCAGCAGCTTGGCCACAGACGACTACGAGCAGTACTTC.

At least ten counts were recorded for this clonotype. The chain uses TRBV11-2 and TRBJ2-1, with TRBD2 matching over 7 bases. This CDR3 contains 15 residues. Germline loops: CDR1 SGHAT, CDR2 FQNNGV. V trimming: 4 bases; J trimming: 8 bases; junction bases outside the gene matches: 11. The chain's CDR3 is CASSSWGEGRDEQFF. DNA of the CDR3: TGTGCCAGCAGCTCCTGGGGGGAGGGCCGCGATGAGCAGTTCTTC.

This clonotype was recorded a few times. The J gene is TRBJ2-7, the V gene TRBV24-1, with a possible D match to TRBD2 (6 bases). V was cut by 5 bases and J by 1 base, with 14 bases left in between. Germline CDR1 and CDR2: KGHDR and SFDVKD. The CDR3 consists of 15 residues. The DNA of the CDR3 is TGTGCCACCAGTGTCAGCGGGTCCAATTCCTACGAGCAGTACTTC. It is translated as CATSVSGSNSYEQYF.

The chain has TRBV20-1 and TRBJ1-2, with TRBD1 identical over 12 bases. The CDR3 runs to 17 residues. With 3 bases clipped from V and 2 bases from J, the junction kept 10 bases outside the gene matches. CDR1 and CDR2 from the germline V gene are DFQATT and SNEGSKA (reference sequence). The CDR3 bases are TGCAGTGCTAGTCCCGGGACAGGGGGCCAAAGGAACTATGGCTACACCTTC. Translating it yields CSASPGTGGQRNYGYTF.

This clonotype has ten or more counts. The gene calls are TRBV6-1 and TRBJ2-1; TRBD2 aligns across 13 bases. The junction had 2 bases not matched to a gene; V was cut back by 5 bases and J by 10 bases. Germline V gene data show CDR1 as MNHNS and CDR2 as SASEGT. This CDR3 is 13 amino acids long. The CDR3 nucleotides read TGTGCCAGCAGTCGGGGACTAGCGGGAGAGCAGTTCTTC. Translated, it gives CASSRGLAGEQFF.

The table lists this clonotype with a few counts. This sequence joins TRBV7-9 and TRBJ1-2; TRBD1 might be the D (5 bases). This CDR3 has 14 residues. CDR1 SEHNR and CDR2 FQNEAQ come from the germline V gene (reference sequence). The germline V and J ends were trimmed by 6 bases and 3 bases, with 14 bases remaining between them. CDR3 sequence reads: CASSTEGRDYGYTF. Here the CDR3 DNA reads TGTGCCAGCAGTACCGAGGGACGGGACTATGGCTACACCTTC.

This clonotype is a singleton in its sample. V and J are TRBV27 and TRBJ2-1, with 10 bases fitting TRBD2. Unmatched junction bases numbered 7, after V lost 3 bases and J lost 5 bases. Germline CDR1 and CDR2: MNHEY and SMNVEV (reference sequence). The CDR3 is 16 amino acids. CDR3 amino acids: CASSLKLAGVHNEQFF. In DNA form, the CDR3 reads TGTGCCAGCAGTTTGAAGCTAGCGGGAGTGCACAATGAGCAGTTCTTC.

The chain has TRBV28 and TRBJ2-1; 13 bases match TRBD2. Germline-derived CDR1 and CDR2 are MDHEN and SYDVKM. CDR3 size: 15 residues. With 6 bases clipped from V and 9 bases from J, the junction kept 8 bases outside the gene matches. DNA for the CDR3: TGTGCCAGCAGAACCAGGACTAGCGGGAGTGTTGAGCAGTTCTTC. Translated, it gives CASRTRTSGSVEQFF.

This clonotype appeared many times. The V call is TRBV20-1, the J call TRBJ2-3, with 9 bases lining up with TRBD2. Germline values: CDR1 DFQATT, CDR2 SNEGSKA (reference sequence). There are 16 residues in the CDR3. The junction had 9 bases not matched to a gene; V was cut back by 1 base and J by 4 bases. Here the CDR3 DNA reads TGCAGTGCTAGAGGGACAGCGGGAGGTCCCCCAGATACGCAGTATTTT. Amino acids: CSARGTAGGPPDTQYF.

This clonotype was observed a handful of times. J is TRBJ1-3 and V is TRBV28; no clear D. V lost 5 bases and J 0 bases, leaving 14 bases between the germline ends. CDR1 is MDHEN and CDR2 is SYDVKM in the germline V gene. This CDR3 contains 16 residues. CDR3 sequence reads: CASSPRSVPSGNTIYF. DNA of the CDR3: TGTGCCAGCAGTCCCCGGAGCGTCCCCTCTGGAAACACCATATATTTT.